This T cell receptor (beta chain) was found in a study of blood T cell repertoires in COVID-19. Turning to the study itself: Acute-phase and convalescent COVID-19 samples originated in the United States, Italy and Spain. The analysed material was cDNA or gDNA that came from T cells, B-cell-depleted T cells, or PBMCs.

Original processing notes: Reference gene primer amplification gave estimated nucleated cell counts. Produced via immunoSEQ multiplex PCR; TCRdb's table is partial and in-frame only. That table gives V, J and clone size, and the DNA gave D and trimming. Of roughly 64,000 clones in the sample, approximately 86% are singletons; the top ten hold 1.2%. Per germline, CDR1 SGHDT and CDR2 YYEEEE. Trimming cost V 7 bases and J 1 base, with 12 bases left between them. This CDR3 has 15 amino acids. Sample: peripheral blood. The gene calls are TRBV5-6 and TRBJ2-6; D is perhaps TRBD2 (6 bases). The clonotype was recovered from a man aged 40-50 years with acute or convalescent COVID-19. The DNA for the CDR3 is TGTGCCAGCTCCAAGGAGGGATCTGGGGCCAACGTCCTGACTTTC. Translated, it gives CASSKEGSGANVLTF.